This T cell receptor beta chain stems from a study of regulatory T cells in long-lasting Graves disease. Arm-PCR of CDR3 regions with iRepertoire HTBI primers generated TCR beta libraries. TCRdb reprocessed the multiplex PCR reads via MiXCR and lists one record per CDR3 protein. The sample has around 470,000 distinct CDR3 sequences, around 13% seen once. Sample time point: newly diagnosed GD, antithyroid drugs for less than 3 months. The TCR library used RNA extracted from PBMCs. This CDR3 is built from 14 residues. The V end lost 4 bases, the J end lost 1 base, and 9 bases lay between the germline ends. Looked up from germline, CDR1 is MNHNS and CDR2 is SASEGT. This clonotype was observed many times. The data were also submitted as part of a second study, on T cells in Graves' hyperthyroidism and ophthalmopathy.

The sample was peripheral blood mononuclear cells (PBMCs), taken at new diagnosis, from a patient treated with antithyroid drugs. The sequence came from a woman aged 50 to 65 with Graves disease. The chain has TRBV6-1 and TRBJ2-3; no clear D gene. The CDR3 DNA reads TGTGCCAGCAGTGGGGTAGTAGGCACAGATACGCAGTATTTT. Its protein product is CASSGVVGTDTQYF.